The TCR beta chain described here comes from a study of cytomegalovirus exposure and HLA in healthy donors. Overall study results and limits: Later analysis identified a missense DCLRE1C variant that was linked to TCR beta V- and J-gene trimming. Follow-up analysis seemed to connect common viral pathogens with several of the most significant clusters identified.

Primers: 60 Vbeta forward and 13 Jbeta reverse. Clones were sequenced by immunoSEQ multiplex PCR, and TCRdb holds only the in-frame ones, with some missing. The sample records some 150,000 clones, more than 80% being singletons. On this clone itself: The target antigen is unknown.

The sequencing input was PBMCs. The TCR comes from a woman younger than 35 in good health and CMV-seropositive.

CDR3 in amino acids: CAWSVGRGDNEQFF. The DNA of the CDR3 is TGTGCCTGGAGTGTGGGTCGGGGGGACAATGAGCAGTTCTTC. The chain has TRBV30 and TRBJ2-1; 7 positions match TRBD2. Germline-derived CDR1 and CDR2 are GTSNPN and SVGIG (reference sequence). This CDR3 spans 14 amino acids. V shed 0 bases, J shed 5 bases, and the junction held 4 bases outside the gene matches.